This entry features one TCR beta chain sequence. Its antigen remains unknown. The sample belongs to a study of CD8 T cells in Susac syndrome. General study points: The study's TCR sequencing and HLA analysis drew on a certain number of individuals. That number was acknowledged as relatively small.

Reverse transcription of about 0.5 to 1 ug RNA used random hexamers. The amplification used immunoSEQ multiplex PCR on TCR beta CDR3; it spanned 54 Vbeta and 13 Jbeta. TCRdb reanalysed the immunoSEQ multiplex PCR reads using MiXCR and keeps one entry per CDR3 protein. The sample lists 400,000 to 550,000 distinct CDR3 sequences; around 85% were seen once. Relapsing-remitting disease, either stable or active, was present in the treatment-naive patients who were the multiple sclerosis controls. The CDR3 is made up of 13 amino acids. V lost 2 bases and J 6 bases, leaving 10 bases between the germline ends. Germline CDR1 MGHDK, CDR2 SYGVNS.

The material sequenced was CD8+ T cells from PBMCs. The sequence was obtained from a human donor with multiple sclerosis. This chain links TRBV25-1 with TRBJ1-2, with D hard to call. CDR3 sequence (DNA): TGTGCCAGCAGTGAAGTAGCGGGCAATGGCTACACCTTC. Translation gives CASSEVAGNGYTF.